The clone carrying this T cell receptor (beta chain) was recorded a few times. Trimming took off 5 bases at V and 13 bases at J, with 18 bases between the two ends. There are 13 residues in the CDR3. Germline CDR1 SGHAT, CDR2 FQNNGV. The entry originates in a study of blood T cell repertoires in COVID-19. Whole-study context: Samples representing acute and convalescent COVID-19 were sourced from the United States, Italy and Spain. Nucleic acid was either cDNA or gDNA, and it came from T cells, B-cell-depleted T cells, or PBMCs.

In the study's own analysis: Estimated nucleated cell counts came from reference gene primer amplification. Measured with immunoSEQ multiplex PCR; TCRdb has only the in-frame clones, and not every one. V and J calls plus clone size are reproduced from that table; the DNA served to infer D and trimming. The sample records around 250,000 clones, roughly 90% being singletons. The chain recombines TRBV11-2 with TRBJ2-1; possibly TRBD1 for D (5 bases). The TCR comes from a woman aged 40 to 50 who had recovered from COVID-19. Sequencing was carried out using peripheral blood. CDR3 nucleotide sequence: TGTGCCAGCAGCCCACTCCAGGGTGCTATACAGTTCTTC. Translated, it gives CASSPLQGAIQFF.